This entry describes one TCR beta chain. The antigen is not known. This may come from a read error, since a much larger clone is one base off. This likely comes from a read error, as the CDR3 has no conserved phenylalanine or tryptophan at its end. From germline, CDR1 is MNHEY and CDR2 SVGEGT. Trimming pared 6 bases from V and 5 bases from J, leaving 20 bases between. There are 15 residues in the CDR3. This record comes from a study of read filtering for tumor transcriptome and immune sequencing. Study-wide context: Among patients, 17 to 20 were male and more than 11 female, aged about 45 to 85 (mean approximately 62). Whole-study findings and limits: IR-seq and RNA-seq agreed better without single-read clonotypes.

From approximately 400 ng of RNA, a library with molecular barcoded alpha/delta and beta/gamma adaptors was made. Via MiXCR, TCRdb re-called the reads, giving one row per CDR3 protein. The sample yields 30,000 to 45,000 distinct CDR3 sequences, roughly 15% seen once. Source material: a population of CD138-negative cells sorted from bone marrow. The chain couples TRBV6-2 or TRBV6-3 to TRBJ2-7; possibly TRBD2 for D (5 bases). This clonotype originated in a donor at least 40 years old with multiple myeloma. The CDR3 coding sequence is TGTGCCAGCAGCACACGCCGGCGAGGGAGTGACGAGCAGTACCTC. It translates to CASSTRRRGSDEQYL.